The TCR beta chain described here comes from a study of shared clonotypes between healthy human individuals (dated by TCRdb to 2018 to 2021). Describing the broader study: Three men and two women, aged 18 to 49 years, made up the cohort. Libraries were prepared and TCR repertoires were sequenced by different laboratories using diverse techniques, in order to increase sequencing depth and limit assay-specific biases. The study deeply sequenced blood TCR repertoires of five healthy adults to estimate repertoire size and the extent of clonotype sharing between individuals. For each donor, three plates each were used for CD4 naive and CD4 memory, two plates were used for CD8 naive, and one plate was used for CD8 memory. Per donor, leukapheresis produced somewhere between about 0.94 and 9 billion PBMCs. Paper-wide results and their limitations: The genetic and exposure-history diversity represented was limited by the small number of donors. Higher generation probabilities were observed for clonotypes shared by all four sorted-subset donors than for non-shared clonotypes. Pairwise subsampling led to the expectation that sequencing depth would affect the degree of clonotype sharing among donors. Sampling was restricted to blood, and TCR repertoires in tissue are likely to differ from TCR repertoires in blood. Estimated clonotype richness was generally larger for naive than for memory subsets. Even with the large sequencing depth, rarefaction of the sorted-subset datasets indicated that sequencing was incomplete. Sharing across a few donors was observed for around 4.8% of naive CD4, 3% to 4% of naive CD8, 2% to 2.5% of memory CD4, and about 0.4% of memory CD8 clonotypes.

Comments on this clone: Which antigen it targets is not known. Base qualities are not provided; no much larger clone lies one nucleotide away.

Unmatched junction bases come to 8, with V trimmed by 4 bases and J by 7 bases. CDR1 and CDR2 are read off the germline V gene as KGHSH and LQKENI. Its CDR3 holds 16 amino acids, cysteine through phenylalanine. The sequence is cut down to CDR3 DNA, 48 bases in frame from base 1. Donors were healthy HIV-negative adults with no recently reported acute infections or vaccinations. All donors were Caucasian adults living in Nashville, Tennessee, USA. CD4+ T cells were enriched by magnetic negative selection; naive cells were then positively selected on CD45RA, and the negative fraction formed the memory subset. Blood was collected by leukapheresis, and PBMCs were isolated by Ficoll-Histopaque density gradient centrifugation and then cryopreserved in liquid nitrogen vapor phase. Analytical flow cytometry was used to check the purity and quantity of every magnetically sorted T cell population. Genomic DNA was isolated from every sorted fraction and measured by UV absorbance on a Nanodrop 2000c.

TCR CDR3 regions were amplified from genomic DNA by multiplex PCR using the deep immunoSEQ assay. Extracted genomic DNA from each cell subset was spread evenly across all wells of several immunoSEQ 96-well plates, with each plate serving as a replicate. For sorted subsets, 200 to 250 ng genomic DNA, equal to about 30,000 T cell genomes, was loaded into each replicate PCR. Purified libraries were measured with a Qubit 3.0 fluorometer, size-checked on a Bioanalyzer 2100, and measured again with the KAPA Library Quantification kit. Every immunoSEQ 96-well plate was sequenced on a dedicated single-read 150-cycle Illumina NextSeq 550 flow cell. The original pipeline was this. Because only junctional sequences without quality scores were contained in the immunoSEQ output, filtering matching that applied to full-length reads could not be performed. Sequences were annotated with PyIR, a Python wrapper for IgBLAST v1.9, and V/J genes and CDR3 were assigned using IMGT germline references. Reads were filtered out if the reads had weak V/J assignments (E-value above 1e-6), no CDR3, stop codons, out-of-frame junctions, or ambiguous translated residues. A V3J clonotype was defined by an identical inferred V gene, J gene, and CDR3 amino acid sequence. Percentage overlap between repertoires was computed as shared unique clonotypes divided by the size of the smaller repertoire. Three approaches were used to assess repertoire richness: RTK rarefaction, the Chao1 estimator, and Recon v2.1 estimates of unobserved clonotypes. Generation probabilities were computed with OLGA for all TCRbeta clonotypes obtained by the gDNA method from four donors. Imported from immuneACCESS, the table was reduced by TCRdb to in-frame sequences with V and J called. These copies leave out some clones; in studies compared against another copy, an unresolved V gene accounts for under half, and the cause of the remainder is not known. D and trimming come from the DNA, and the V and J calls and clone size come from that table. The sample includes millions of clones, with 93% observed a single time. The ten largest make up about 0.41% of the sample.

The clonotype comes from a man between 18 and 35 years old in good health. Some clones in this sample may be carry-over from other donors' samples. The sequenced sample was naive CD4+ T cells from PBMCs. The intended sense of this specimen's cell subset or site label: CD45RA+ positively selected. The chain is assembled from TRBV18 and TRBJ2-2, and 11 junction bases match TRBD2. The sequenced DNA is TGTGCCAGCTCACAACTAGCGGGAGCGCCCAACGGGGAGCTGTTTTTT. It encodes CASSQLAGAPNGELFF.